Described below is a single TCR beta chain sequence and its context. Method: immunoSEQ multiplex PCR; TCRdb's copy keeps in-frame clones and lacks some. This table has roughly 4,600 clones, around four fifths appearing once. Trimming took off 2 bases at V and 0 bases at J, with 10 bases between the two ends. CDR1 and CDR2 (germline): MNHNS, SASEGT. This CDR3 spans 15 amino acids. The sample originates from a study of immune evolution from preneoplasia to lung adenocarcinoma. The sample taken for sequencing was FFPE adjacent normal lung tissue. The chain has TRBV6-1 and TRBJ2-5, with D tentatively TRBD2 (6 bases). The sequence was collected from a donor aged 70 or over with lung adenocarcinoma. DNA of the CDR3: TGTGCCAGCAGTGAAATCCGGGGGTACCAAGAGACCCAGTACTTC. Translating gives CASSEIRGYQETQYF.